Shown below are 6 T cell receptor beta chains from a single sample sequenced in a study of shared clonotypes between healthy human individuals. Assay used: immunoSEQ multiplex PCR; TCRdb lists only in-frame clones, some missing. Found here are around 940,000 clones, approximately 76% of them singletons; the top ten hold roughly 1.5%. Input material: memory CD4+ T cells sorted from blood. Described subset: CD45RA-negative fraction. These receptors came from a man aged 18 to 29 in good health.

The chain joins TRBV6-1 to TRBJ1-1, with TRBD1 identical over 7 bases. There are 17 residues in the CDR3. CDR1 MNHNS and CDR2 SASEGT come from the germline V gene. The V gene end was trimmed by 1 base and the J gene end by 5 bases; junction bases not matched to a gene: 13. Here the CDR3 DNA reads TGTGCCAGCAGTGAAGTTAGCACAGGGGCTCGAAGGACTGAAGCTTTCTTT. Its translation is CASSEVSTGARRTEAFF.

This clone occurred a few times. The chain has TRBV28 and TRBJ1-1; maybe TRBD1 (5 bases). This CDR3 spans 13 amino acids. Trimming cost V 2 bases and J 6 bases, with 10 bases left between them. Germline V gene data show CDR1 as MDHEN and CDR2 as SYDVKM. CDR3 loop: CASSLPTGPEAFF. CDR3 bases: TGTGCCAGCAGTTTACCCACAGGACCTGAAGCTTTCTTT.

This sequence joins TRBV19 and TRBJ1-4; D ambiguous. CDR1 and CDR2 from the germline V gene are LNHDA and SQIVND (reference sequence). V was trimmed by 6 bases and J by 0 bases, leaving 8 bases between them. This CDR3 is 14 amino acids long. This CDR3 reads CASRNIATNEKLFF. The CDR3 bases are TGTGCCAGTAGGAACATAGCAACTAATGAAAAACTGTTTTTT.

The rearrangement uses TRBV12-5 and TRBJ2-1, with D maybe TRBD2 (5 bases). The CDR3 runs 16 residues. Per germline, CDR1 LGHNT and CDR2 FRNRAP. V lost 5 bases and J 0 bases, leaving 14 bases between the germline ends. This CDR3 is CASGGRSDSSYNEQFF. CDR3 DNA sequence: TGTGCTAGTGGTGGGAGAAGCGATTCCTCCTACAATGAGCAGTTCTTC.

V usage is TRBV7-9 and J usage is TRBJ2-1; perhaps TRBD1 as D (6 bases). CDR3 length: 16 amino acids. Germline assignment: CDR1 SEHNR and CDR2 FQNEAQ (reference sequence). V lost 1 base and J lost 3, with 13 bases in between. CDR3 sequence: CASSLGGRGSYNEQFF. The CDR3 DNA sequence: TGTGCCAGCAGCTTAGGGGGCAGGGGAAGCTACAATGAGCAGTTCTTC.

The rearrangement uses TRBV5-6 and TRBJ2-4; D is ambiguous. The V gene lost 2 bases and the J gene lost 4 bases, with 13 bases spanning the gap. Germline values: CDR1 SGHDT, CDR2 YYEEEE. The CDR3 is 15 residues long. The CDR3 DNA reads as TGTGCCAGCAGCTTCGATGGGCGGTTAAAAAACATTCAGTACTTC. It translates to CASSFDGRLKNIQYF. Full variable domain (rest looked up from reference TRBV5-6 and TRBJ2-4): DAGVTQSPTHLIKTRGQQVTLRCSPKSGHDTVSWYQQALGQGPQFIFQYYEEEERQRGNFPDRFSGHQFPNYSSELNVNALLLGDSALYLCASSFDGRLKNIQYFGAGTRLSVL.